The clone carrying this TCR beta chain has a handful of counts. Its antigen remains unknown. Each CDR3 protein is one row after TCRdb ran MiXCR on the 5' RACE reads. The sample records approximately 890,000 distinct CDR3 sequences, 12% being singletons. This entry is derived from a study of identical twins. The study's findings and limits: Zero-insertion analyses might be partly confounded by invariant T cells like MAIT and iNKT.

Germline V CDR1 and CDR2: DFQATT, SNEGSKA (reference sequence). This CDR3 has 14 residues. Trimming shortened V by 3 bases and J by 2 bases, and 11 bases separated the two germline ends. The same specimen was also included in a second study, on yellow fever vaccine responses in identical twins.

The V call is TRBV20-1, the J call TRBJ1-5; D unclear. The sequence came from a woman aged 18-29 years in good health. The source material was PBMCs. Written as DNA, the CDR3 is TGCAGTGCTAGGCAGCGGGTTGGCAATCAGCCCCAGCATTTT. Encoded protein: CSARQRVGNQPQHF.